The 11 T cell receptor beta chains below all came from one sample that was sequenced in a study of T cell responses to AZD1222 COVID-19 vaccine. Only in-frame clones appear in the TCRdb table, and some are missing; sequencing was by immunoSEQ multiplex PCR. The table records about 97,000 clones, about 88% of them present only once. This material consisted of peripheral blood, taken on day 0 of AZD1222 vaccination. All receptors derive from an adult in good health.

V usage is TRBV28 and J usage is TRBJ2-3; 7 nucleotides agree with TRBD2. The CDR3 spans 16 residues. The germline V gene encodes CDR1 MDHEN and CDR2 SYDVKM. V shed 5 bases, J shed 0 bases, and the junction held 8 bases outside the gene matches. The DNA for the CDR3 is TGTGCCAGCAGTCCCGGGGGGTACTCTAGCACAGATACGCAGTATTTT. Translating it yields CASSPGGYSSTDTQYF.

CDR3 sequence reads: CASSYSRGGGVYGYTF. CDR3 nucleotides: TGTGCCAGCAGTTACTCGAGAGGGGGCGGGGTATATGGCTACACCTTC. The chain uses TRBV6-6 and TRBJ1-2; 7 bases are shared with TRBD1. Losses at the gene ends were 0 bases for V and 5 bases for J; bases not matched to a gene: 9. The CDR3 totals 16 residues. Per germline, CDR1 MNHNY and CDR2 SVGAGI (reference sequence).

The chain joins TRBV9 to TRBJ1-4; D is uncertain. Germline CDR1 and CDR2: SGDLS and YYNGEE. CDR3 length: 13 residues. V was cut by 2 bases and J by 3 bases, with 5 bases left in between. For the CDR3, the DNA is TGTGCCAGCAGCGTTGTCCCTAATGAAAAACTGTTTTTT. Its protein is CASSVVPNEKLFF. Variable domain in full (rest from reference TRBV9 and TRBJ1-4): DSGVTQTPKHLITATGQRVTLRCSPRSGDLSVYWYQQSLDQGLQFLIQYYNGEERAKGNILERFSAQQFPDLHSELNLSSLELGDSALYFCASSVVPNEKLFFGSGTQLSVL.

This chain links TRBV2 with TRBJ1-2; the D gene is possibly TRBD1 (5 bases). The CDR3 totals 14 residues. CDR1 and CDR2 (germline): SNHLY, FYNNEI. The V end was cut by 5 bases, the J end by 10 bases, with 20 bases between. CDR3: CASSQSGTGRDYTF. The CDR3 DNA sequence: TGTGCCAGCAGTCAGAGCGGGACGGGAAGAGACTACACCTTC.

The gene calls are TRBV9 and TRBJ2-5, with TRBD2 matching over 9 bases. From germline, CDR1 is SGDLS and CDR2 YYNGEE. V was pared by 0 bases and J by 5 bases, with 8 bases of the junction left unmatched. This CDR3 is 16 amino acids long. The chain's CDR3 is CASSVGDSGGPETQYF. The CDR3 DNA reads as TGTGCCAGCAGCGTAGGGGATAGCGGGGGCCCGGAGACCCAGTACTTC.

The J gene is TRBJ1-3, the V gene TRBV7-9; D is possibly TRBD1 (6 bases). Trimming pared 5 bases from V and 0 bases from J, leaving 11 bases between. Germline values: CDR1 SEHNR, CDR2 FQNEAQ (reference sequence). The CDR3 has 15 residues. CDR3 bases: TGTGCCAGCAGCACGGACAGAAACTCTGGAAACACCATATATTTT. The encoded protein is CASSTDRNSGNTIYF.

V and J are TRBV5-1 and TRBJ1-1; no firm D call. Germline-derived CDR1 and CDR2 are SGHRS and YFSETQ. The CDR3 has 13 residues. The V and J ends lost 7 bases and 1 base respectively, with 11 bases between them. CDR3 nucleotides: TGCGCCAGCGGTATGGGCAGGAACACTGAAGCTTTCTTT. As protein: CASGMGRNTEAFF.

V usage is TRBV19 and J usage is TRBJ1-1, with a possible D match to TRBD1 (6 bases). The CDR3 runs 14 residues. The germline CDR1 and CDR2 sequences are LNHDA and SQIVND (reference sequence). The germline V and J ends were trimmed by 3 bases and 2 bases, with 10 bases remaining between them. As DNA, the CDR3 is TGTGCCAGTAGTATCGGAGGGACAAACACTGAAGCTTTCTTT. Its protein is CASSIGGTNTEAFF. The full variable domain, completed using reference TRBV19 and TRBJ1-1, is DGGITQSPKYLFRKEGQNVTLSCEQNLNHDAMYWYRQDPGQGLRLIYYSQIVNDFQKGDIAEGYSVSREKKESFPLTVTSAQKNPTAFYLCASSIGGTNTEAFFGQGTRLTVV.

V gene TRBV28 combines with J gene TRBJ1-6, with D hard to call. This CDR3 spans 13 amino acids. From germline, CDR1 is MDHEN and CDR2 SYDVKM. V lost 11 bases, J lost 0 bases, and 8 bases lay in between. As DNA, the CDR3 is TGTGCCTTAGGGTTCTCCTATAATTCACCCCTCCACTTT. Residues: CALGFSYNSPLHF.

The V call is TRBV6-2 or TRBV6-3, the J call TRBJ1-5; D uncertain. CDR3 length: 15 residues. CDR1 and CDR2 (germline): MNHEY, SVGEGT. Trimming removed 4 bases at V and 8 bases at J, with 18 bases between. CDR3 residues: CASSLPRVVGKPQHF. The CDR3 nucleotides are TGTGCCAGCAGTTTGCCCCGCGTTGTAGGTAAGCCCCAGCATTTT.

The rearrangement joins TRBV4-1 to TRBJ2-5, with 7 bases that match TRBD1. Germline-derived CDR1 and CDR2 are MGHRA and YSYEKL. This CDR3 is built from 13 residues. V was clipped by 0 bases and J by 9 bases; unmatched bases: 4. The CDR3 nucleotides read TGCGCCAGCAGCCAAGACGGGACAGTCCCCCAGTACTTC. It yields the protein CASSQDGTVPQYF.